One and the same sample provided the 28 T cell receptor beta chains below, sequenced in a study of response to subunit inactivated influenza vaccine. One entry per CDR3 protein results from TCRdb running MiXCR on the RT-PCR reads. The profile shows fewer than 400,000 distinct CDR3 sequences, just over 20% of them singletons. Sequenced material: PBMCs from blood, taken 21 months after vaccination. Receptors were obtained from a man in his fifties or sixties who received an inactivated influenza vaccine.

V and J are TRBV6-2 or TRBV6-3 and TRBJ2-7; a weak D match, TRBD1 (5 bases). Germline V gives CDR1 MNHEY, CDR2 SVGEGT. The V end lost 8 bases, the J end lost 2 bases, and 7 bases lay between the germline ends. CDR3 size: 11 residues. The CDR3 here is CASQTAYEQYF. DNA of the CDR3: TGTGCCAGCCAGACAGCCTACGAGCAGTACTTC.

This clonotype turned up a few times. The rearrangement joins TRBV18 to TRBJ2-3; no definite D call. The V end was cut by 0 bases, the J end by 0 bases, with 10 bases between. CDR3 length equals 16 residues. From germline, CDR1 is KGHSH and CDR2 LQKENI. CDR3 sequence: CASSPPVGRSTDTQYF. DNA for the CDR3: TGTGCCAGCTCACCACCGGTTGGACGGAGCACAGATACGCAGTATTTT.

This chain uses TRBV7-9 with TRBJ1-1; maybe TRBD1 (6 bases). Germline CDR1 and CDR2: SEHNR and FQNEAQ (reference sequence). CDR3 size: 14 residues. The V end lost 2 bases, the J end lost 7 bases, and 14 bases lay between the germline ends. CDR3 in amino acids: CASSLTTGLIEAFF. CDR3 nucleotides: TGTGCCAGCAGCTTAACAACAGGGCTTATTGAAGCTTTCTTT.

This clonotype was picked up a small number of times. The chain combines TRBV20-1 with TRBJ1-5; D possibly corresponds to TRBD1 (5 bases). The germline V gene has CDR1 DFQATT and CDR2 SNEGSKA (reference sequence). The CDR3 loop spans 15 amino acids. The germline V and J ends were trimmed by 1 base and 3 bases, with 13 bases remaining between them. The CDR3 region has the DNA TGCAGTGCTAGAGCCCAAAGACAGTTCAATCAGCCCCAGCATTTT. It encodes CSARAQRQFNQPQHF.

V usage is TRBV20-1 and J usage is TRBJ2-1; D may be TRBD2 (6 bases). This CDR3 is built from 12 residues. The V end lost 3 bases, the J end lost 12 bases, and 15 bases lay between the germline ends. Germline CDR1 reads DFQATT; CDR2 reads SNEGSKA (reference sequence). CDR3 amino acids: CSARDPNSGQFF. The CDR3, as DNA: TGCAGTGCTAGGGATCCCAATAGCGGGCAGTTCTTC.

This clonotype appeared a few times. The chain links TRBV5-5 to TRBJ1-5; weak D call: TRBD1 (5 bases). This CDR3 is 16 amino acids long. CDR1 is SGHKS, CDR2 YYEKEE, per germline (reference sequence). Trimming stripped 1 base from V and 0 bases from J, with 11 bases between. The CDR3 bases are TGTGCCAGCAGCTTGTTCAGGGAATCTAGCAATCAGCCCCAGCATTTT. Its translation is CASSLFRESSNQPQHF.

This clonotype was counted a few times. V gene TRBV7-8 combines with J gene TRBJ1-3; 10 positions agree with TRBD1. This CDR3 region has 18 residues. Losses at the gene ends were 5 bases for V and 0 bases for J; bases not matched to a gene: 10. Germline V gene data show CDR1 as SGHVS and CDR2 as FQNEAQ. The DNA of the CDR3 is TGTGCCAGCAGCCCTTGGGACAGGGGACCCAACTCTGGAAACACCATATATTTT. It encodes CASSPWDRGPNSGNTIYF.

This clonotype was detected only a few times. This chain uses TRBV19 with TRBJ1-1; D is uncertain. Trimming removed 3 bases from V and 1 base from J, with 9 bases in between. There are 14 residues in the CDR3. Per germline, CDR1 LNHDA and CDR2 SQIVND (reference sequence). Here the CDR3 reads CASSMGLANTEAFF. The CDR3 nucleotides read TGTGCCAGTAGTATGGGTCTCGCGAACACTGAAGCTTTCTTT.

In its sample, this clonotype was seen many times. The chain's CDR3 is CASSLSQGRNTEAFF. The CDR3 region has the DNA TGTGCCAGCAGCTTAAGCCAGGGGAGGAACACTGAAGCTTTCTTT. The gene calls are TRBV7-9 and TRBJ1-1; D is possibly TRBD1 (6 bases). V shed 2 bases and J shed 1 base, with 11 bases lying between them. CDR1 SEHNR and CDR2 FQNEAQ come from the germline V gene (reference sequence). This CDR3 is built from 15 residues.

The chain combines TRBV10-3 with TRBJ2-7; D not certain. The CDR3 covers 15 residues. The ends were cut back, 0 bases at V and 1 base at J, with 10 bases in the middle. Germline CDR1 ENHRY, CDR2 SYGVKD. The CDR3, as DNA: TGTGCCATCAGTGAGTCCGTAGTAAGATCCTACGAGCAGTACTTC. Protein product: CAISESVVRSYEQYF.

The V and J genes are TRBV6-1 and TRBJ2-1; TRBD1 is a possible D gene (5 bases). The V end lost 2 bases, the J end lost 7 bases, and 9 bases lay between the germline ends. The CDR3 covers 13 residues. CDR1 is MNHNS, CDR2 SASEGT, per germline. The CDR3: CASSEQGGNEQFF. CDR3 DNA sequence: TGTGCCAGCAGTGAACAGGGCGGAAATGAGCAGTTCTTC.

In regard to this clonotype: An end of the junction differs from the germline gene, which may be a read error. The J gene is TRBJ2-1, the V gene TRBV5-1, with 14 nucleotides matching TRBD2. Germline V lookup: CDR1 SGHRS, CDR2 YFSETQ. This CDR3 comprises 15 residues. The CDR3 DNA is TGCGCCAGCAGCCGACTAGCGGGAGGGGACAATAAGCAGTTCTTC. It yields the protein CASSRLAGGDNKQFF.

In nucleotides, the CDR3 is TGTGCCAGCAGTTCAGCGCGGACGGCCGGGTACTTC. Translated: CASSSARTAGYF. V gene TRBV28 combines with J gene TRBJ2-7; D gene uncertain. CDR1 is MDHEN, CDR2 SYDVKM, per germline. The V end was cut by 4 bases, the J end by 12 bases, with 16 bases between. CDR3 length equals 12 residues.

This clonotype has just a few counts. V and J are TRBV3-1 and TRBJ1-3; D is ambiguous. V gave up 2 bases and J gave up 0 bases, with 14 bases separating them. Germline assignment: CDR1 LGHDT and CDR2 YNNKEL (reference sequence). This CDR3 has 17 residues. The CDR3 nucleotides read TGTGCCAGCAGCCAATTGAGACTTGAGGGCTCTGGAAACACCATATATTTT. This sequence encodes CASSQLRLEGSGNTIYF.

This clonotype turned up a few times. J is TRBJ2-1 and V is TRBV27, with 11 bases that match TRBD2. The CDR3 is 16 residues long. V lost 3 bases and J lost 1; bases outside the gene matches: 2. Germline V gene lookup returns CDR1 MNHEY and CDR2 SMNVEV (reference sequence). The CDR3: CASSLGLAVSYNEQFF. CDR3 nucleotide sequence: TGTGCCAGCAGTTTGGGACTAGCGGTGTCCTACAATGAGCAGTTCTTC.

The gene calls are TRBV12-3 or TRBV12-4 and TRBJ2-5; no clear D gene. V lost 3 bases and J lost 3, with 14 bases in between. This CDR3 is built from 15 residues. The CDR3 loop is CASSFVGPYEETQYF. Here the CDR3 DNA reads TGTGCCAGCAGTTTTGTCGGGCCGTATGAAGAGACCCAGTACTTC.

This clonotype was picked up a small number of times. This chain uses TRBV6-1 with TRBJ1-4, with 7 positions matching TRBD1. The CDR3 covers 16 residues. Germline values: CDR1 MNHNS, CDR2 SASEGT. V lost 5 bases and J lost 5; bases outside the gene matches: 11. This CDR3 is CASSPAGGKANEKLFF. The CDR3 nucleotides read TGTGCCAGCAGTCCGGCAGGGGGAAAAGCGAATGAAAAACTGTTTTTT.

This clonotype was found a few times. The chain links TRBV15 to TRBJ1-5, with TRBD1 matching over 8 bases. The CDR3 runs to 16 residues. Trimming took 2 bases from V and 2 from J; bases not matched to a gene: 5. Germline CDR1 and CDR2: LNHNV and YYDKDF (reference sequence). CDR3 nucleotide sequence: TGTGCCACCAGCAGACTTGGACAGGGTCGCAATCAGCCCCAGCATTTT. Translation: CATSRLGQGRNQPQHF.

This clonotype has only a few counts. The chain combines TRBV2 with TRBJ1-1; 8 bases line up with TRBD1. Unmatched junction bases numbered 4, after V lost 3 bases and J lost 1 base. Germline lookup yields CDR1 SNHLY and CDR2 FYNNEI. The CDR3 has 15 amino acids. This chain's CDR3 is CASSDRGLKNTEAFF. The DNA of the CDR3 is TGTGCCAGCAGTGACAGGGGGCTCAAGAACACTGAAGCTTTCTTT.

This clonotype has more than one count but fewer than ten. V and J are TRBV6-1 and TRBJ2-7; 9 bases match TRBD2. Germline trimming cut 5 bases from V and 5 bases from J; bases unmatched to any gene: 13. The germline CDR1 and CDR2 sequences are MNHNS and SASEGT. This CDR3 has 16 amino acids. CDR3 sequence: CASSPKRGVLTNEQYF. CDR3 DNA: TGTGCCAGCAGTCCTAAGCGGGGGGTCCTTACCAACGAGCAGTACTTC.

This chain links TRBV24-1 with TRBJ2-3, with D perhaps TRBD2 (5 bases). The V and J ends lost 4 bases and 3 bases respectively, with 16 bases between them. There are 16 residues in the CDR3. Germline CDR1 KGHDR, CDR2 SFDVKD. Written as DNA, the CDR3 is TGTGCCACCAGTGACCCCTCCGGGAAGGGAACAGATACGCAGTATTTT. It encodes CATSDPSGKGTDTQYF.

This clonotype was seen more than once but under ten times. The V gene is TRBV29-1, the J gene TRBJ2-2; D unclear. CDR1 and CDR2 (germline): SQVTM, ANQGSEA. CDR3 length: 12 amino acids. Trimming took 5 bases from V and 4 from J, leaving 8 bases between them. The CDR3 spells CSVRLTTGELFF. The CDR3 DNA reads as TGCAGCGTTCGATTGACCACCGGGGAGCTGTTTTTT.

This clonotype came up a few times. This chain links TRBV28 with TRBJ2-1; TRBD2 is a possible D gene (6 bases). Trimming stripped 5 bases from V and 0 bases from J, with 17 bases between. The CDR3 is 17 residues long. Germline V gives CDR1 MDHEN, CDR2 SYDVKM. The CDR3 region has the DNA TGTGCCAGCAGTACCCTTCACGGGGGTAGCTCCTACAATGAGCAGTTCTTC. Amino acids: CASSTLHGGSSYNEQFF.

This clonotype showed up just a few times. V gene TRBV6-5 combines with J gene TRBJ1-3; the D is unclear. Trimming shortened V by 0 bases and J by 1 base, and 4 bases separated the two germline ends. The germline gives CDR1 MNHEY, CDR2 SVGAGI. The CDR3 is made up of 14 amino acids. The CDR3 protein is CASSYSRSGNTIYF. The CDR3 nucleotides read TGTGCCAGCAGTTACTCTAGATCTGGAAACACCATATATTTT.

This clonotype was recorded many times. Here the CDR3 reads CSVPQNTEAFF. As DNA, the CDR3 is TGCAGCGTTCCACAGAACACTGAAGCTTTCTTT. The chain joins TRBV29-1 to TRBJ1-1, with no clear D. The V end was cut by 5 bases, the J end by 1 base, with 5 bases between. The CDR3 loop spans 11 amino acids. Germline CDR1 SQVTM, CDR2 ANQGSEA.

The chain joins TRBV12-3 or TRBV12-4 to TRBJ1-2, with a possible D match to TRBD1 (6 bases). V shed 3 bases and J shed 4 bases, with 12 bases lying between them. The CDR3 covers 14 residues. The CDR3 DNA is TGTGCCAGCAGTTTTCGGGGGCGTTTCTATGGCTACACCTTC. It is translated as CASSFRGRFYGYTF.

The V gene is TRBV7-3, the J gene TRBJ2-2; D not resolved. Trimming pared 6 bases from V and 5 bases from J, leaving 7 bases between. This CDR3 region has 12 residues. Per germline, CDR1 SGHTA and CDR2 FQGTGA. The CDR3 sequence: CASSVNTGELFF. CDR3 coding DNA: TGTGCCAGCAGTGTCAATACCGGGGAGCTGTTTTTT.

This clonotype was counted a few times. This chain links TRBV3-1 with TRBJ2-3; D is unresolved. The CDR3 consists of 13 residues. The germline V gene has CDR1 LGHDT and CDR2 YNNKEL (reference sequence). Trimming shortened V by 5 bases and J by 0 bases, and 6 bases separated the two germline ends. CDR3 DNA: TGTGCCAGCAGCACCACTAGCACAGATACGCAGTATTTT. Its translation: CASSTTSTDTQYF.